These 2 T cell receptor beta chains were all obtained from the same sample, sequenced in a study of Tregs in tolerant kidney transplant recipients. Related graft donors supplied nonmyeloablative bone marrow transplants, and mixed chimerism was transient. Assay: immunoSEQ multiplex PCR; the TCRdb copy retains only in-frame clones and omits some. The repertoire includes tens of thousands of clones, about 89% of them detected once, and roughly 15% sits in the top ten. Sequenced material: CD8+ T cells from blood (PBMCs), taken 24 months after the transplant. Receptors originate from a human patient who received a combined kidney and bone marrow transplant. Some of these T cells may belong to the graft donor.

The V gene is TRBV5-8, the J gene TRBJ1-5, with D possibly matching TRBD1 (5 bases). The CDR3 has 15 amino acids. Germline-derived CDR1 and CDR2 are SGHTS and YDEGEE. Trimming took 3 bases from V and 7 from J, leaving 17 bases between them. CDR3 nucleotides: TGTGCCAGCAGCTCCCCCGGCAGGGTGGAGCAGCCCCAGCATTTT. It specifies CASSSPGRVEQPQHF.

In this sample, this clone turned up a few times. This chain's CDR3 is CASSWYGNEKLFF. The CDR3, as DNA: TGTGCCAGTAGTTGGTACGGGAATGAAAAACTGTTTTTT. This sequence joins TRBV19 and TRBJ1-4, with D uncertain. Germline V gives CDR1 LNHDA, CDR2 SQIVND (reference sequence). V was shortened by 5 bases and J by 5 bases, with 9 bases between the two germline ends. The CDR3 runs 13 residues.